The entry that follows covers one T cell receptor (beta chain) sequence. The data were obtained in a study of shared clonotypes between healthy human individuals. About the research overall: The study drew on two women and three men aged 18 to 49 as donors.

As defined, naive CD8 cells were CD45RO-negative and positively selected for CCR7, with terminally differentiated effector memory CD45RA+ cells excluded. From germline, CDR1 is SGHAT and CDR2 FQNNGV. Trimming removed 1 base from V and 8 bases from J; junction bases left unmatched: 9. The CDR3 runs to 16 residues. Original methodology: Quality scores were absent from the junction-only immunoSEQ sequences, so filtering differed. Data came from immunoSEQ multiplex PCR; TCRdb stores just in-frame clones and leaves some out. For V, J and clone size, that table is used; D and trimming come from the DNA. The repertoire holds 2 million to 2.5 million clones, with roughly 91% as singletons.

Sequencing was carried out using naive CD8+ T cells from PBMCs. This TCR derives from a young man in good health. Some clones in this sample may be carry-over from other donors' samples. V is TRBV11-2 and J is TRBJ2-1; 9 bases are a match to TRBD2. The CDR3 loop reads CASSLVRLAGFHEQFF. The CDR3 DNA follows: TGTGCCAGCAGCTTAGTTCGGCTAGCGGGGTTCCATGAGCAGTTCTTC. Full variable domain (missing parts from reference TRBV11-2 and TRBJ2-1): EAGVAQSPRYKIIEKRQSVAFWCNPISGHATLYWYQQILGQGPKLLIQFQNNGVVDDSQLPKDRFSAERLKGVDSTLKIQPAKLEDSAVYLCASSLVRLAGFHEQFFGPGTRLTVL.